This is a list of T cell receptor beta chains from one sample in a study of molecular identifiers for immune sequencing clone quantification. In TCRdb, the PCR reads were re-called with MiXCR into one record per CDR3 protein. The sample shows about 97,000 distinct CDR3 sequences, under 40% of them seen only once. Sequencing was performed on naive CD8+ T cells from blood, with Jurkat cell RNA spiked in. The receptors were sampled from a human donor in good health. Some libraries in this study had Jurkat cell RNA spiked in. The CDR3 runs from the conserved cysteine through the conserved F or W. A D gene is named only where the DNA matches it firmly. A row's size may be missing; if present it is once, few, many or a size class.

abundance	j_gene	v_gene	d_gene	CDR3aa	CDR3nt
many	TRBJ2-6	TRBV28	.	CASVIHSGANVLTF	TGTGCCAGCGTAATCCACTCTGGGGCCAACGTCCTGACTTTC
few	TRBJ2-1	TRBV12-3/TRBV12-4	TRBD2	CASSFGGNEQFF	TGTGCCAGCAGTTTCGGGGGGAATGAGCAGTTCTTC
.	TRBJ2-1	TRBV9	TRBD1	CASSQGTGGISYNEQFF	TGTGCCAGCAGTCAGGGGACAGGGGGAATCTCCTACAATGAGCAGTTCTTC
few	TRBJ1-1	TRBV9	.	CASSGGDTEAFF	TGTGCCAGCAGCGGAGGGGACACTGAAGCTTTCTTT
few	TRBJ2-5	TRBV7-9	.	CASSPGIQETQYF	TGTGCCAGCAGCCCGGGGATCCAAGAGACCCAGTACTTC
.	TRBJ2-5	TRBV5-3	TRBD1	CASSLRTGGVRETQYF	TGTGCCAGCAGCTTACGGACAGGGGGCGTTCGAGAGACCCAGTACTTC
many	TRBJ2-1	TRBV3-1	.	CASSLSSYNEQFF	TGTGCCAGCAGCCTCAGCTCCTACAATGAGCAGTTCTTC
few	TRBJ1-4	TRBV4-3	.	CASSQELTEYEKLFF	TGCGCCAGCAGCCAAGAACTGACGGAATATGAAAAACTGTTTTTT
.	TRBJ2-7	TRBV7-9	.	CASSSDNYEQYF	TGTGCCAGCAGCTCAGATAACTACGAGCAGTACTTC
.	TRBJ2-3	TRBV14	.	CASSPYYKGSDTQYF	TGTGCCAGCAGCCCGTACTACAAAGGGTCAGATACGCAGTATTTT
many	TRBJ1-5	TRBV7-8	.	CASSLIGLPQHF	TGTGCCAGCAGCTTAATAGGTCTGCCCCAGCATTTT
.	TRBJ2-1	TRBV24-1	.	CASRRRGGEQFF	TGTGCCTCTAGGAGGAGGGGAGGTGAGCAGTTCTTC
.	TRBJ2-4	TRBV27	.	CASSLSQGLNILYF	TGTGCCAGCAGTTTATCGCAGGGTCTAAACATTCTGTACTTC
.	TRBJ2-2	TRBV27	.	CASRKDDPATGELFF	TGTGCCAGCAGAAAGGACGATCCTGCCACCGGGGAGCTGTTTTTT
few	TRBJ1-6	TRBV10-3	.	CAISEGLYRNSPLHF	TGTGCCATCAGTGAAGGTCTCTACCGTAATTCACCCCTCCACTTT
many	TRBJ1-5	TRBV6-6	.	CASRQGTLDQPQHF	TGTGCCAGCCGTCAGGGGACCTTGGATCAGCCCCAGCATTTT
many	TRBJ2-5	TRBV29-1	.	CSVAIRPGGGLVGTQYF	TGCAGCGTTGCCATTCGACCTGGAGGCGGGTTAGTCGGGACCCAGTACTTC
.	TRBJ2-7	TRBV4-1	TRBD2	CASRLGGSEQYF	TGCGCCAGCCGCCTGGGGGGGAGCGAGCAGTACTTC
.	TRBJ1-6	TRBV20-1	.	CSTEGSPLHF	TGCAGTACGGAGGGGTCACCCCTCCACTTT
.	TRBJ2-1	TRBV28	TRBD2	CASSLGIAGGVHNEQFF	TGTGCCAGCAGTTTAGGGATAGCGGGAGGGGTCCACAATGAGCAGTTCTTC